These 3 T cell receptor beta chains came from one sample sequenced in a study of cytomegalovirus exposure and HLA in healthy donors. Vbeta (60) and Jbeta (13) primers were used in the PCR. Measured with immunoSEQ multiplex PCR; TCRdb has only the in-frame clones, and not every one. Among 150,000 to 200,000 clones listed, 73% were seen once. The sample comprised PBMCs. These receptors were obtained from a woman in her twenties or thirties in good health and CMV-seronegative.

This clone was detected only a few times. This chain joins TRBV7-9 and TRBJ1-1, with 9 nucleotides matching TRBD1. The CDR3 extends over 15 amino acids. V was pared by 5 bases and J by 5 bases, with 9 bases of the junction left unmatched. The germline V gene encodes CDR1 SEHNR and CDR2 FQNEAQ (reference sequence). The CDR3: CASSINTGGTTEAFF. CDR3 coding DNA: TGTGCCAGCAGCATAAACACAGGGGGCACGACTGAAGCTTTCTTT.

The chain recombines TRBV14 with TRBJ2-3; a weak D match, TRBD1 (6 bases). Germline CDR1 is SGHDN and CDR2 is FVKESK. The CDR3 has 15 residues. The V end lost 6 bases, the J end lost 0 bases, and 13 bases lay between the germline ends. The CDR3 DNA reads TGTGCCAGCAGTCTCCCGGGACATAGCACAGATACGCAGTATTTT. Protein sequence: CASSLPGHSTDTQYF.

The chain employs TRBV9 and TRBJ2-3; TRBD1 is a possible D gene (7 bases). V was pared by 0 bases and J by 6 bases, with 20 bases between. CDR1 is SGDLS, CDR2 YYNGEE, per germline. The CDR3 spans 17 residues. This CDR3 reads CASSVATSGGPGDTQYF. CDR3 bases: TGTGCCAGCAGCGTAGCTACTTCAGGGGGGCCAGGGGATACGCAGTATTTT.